The 7 T cell receptor beta chains presented below share a single source sample, sequenced in a study of T cells after yellow fever vaccination (dated by TCRdb to about 2019). Libraries came from 5' RACE. Instrument on record: Illumina HiSeq 2500. The public reads were run again by TCRdb, first through fastp at Q25 and then through MiXCR, and only productive beta chains were kept. Under each unique CDR3 protein, matching rows form one entry showing the most common genes and DNA. The sample yields around 250,000 distinct CDR3 sequences; around 7% were counted once. The ten most abundant clones make up about 0.85% of the sample. The treatment or condition tag for this specimen amounts to: live attenuated yellow fever vaccine strain. This material consisted of CD4+ T cells sorted from PBMCs, taken 15 days after the yellow fever booster vaccination. Receptor source: a man between 25 and 39 years old who received the YFV17D yellow fever vaccine.

The genes are TRBV20-1 and TRBJ2-3, with 7 bases identical to TRBD2. Trimming cost V 2 bases and J 0 bases; bases outside gene matches: 5. Germline CDR1 reads DFQATT; CDR2 reads SNEGSKA (reference sequence). The CDR3 has 15 residues. CDR3 bases: TGCAGTGCTAGAAACCTAGCGGCTAGCACAGATACGCAGTATTTT. It is translated as CSARNLAASTDTQYF.

This clonotype was seen a handful of times. This chain joins TRBV4-3 and TRBJ1-5; 8 nucleotides align to TRBD1. After removal of 2 bases from V and 7 bases from J, the junction contained 4 bases not matched to a gene. Germline V gives CDR1 LGHNA, CDR2 YSLEER. The CDR3 covers 14 residues. The CDR3 coding sequence is TGCGCCAGCAGCCAAACCGGGACAGGACAGCCCCAGCATTTT. The encoded protein is CASSQTGTGQPQHF.

Turning to this clonotype: Since a much larger clone is just one base distant, this may be a read error. The rearrangement links TRBV11-2 to TRBJ2-5, with TRBD1 matching 7 bases. Per the germline V gene, CDR1 is SGHAT and CDR2 is FQNNGV. The trim removed 5 bases at V and 7 bases at J, leaving 10 bases unmatched. CDR3 length: 14 amino acids. CDR3 protein: CASSIPGGEGTQYF. In nucleotides, the CDR3 is TGTGCCAGCAGCATCCCAGGGGGAGAGGGGACCCAGTACTTC.

In its sample, this clonotype was seen many times. The V gene is TRBV18, the J gene TRBJ2-7; D remains unclear. This CDR3 has 13 residues. The V end was cut by 3 bases, the J end by 0 bases, with 6 bases between. The germline V gene has CDR1 KGHSH and CDR2 LQKENI. This CDR3 reads CASSPGPSYEQYF. In DNA, the CDR3 is TGTGCCAGCTCACCGGGTCCCTCCTACGAGCAGTACTTC.

This clonotype has at least ten counts. This rearrangement joins TRBV9 to TRBJ2-7; D call uncertain. V lost 4 bases, J lost 4 bases, and 9 bases lay in between. Germline V gives CDR1 SGDLS, CDR2 YYNGEE. CDR3 size: 12 residues. The CDR3: CASSPDRYEQYF. The CDR3 DNA reads as TGTGCCAGCAGCCCGGACCGGTACGAGCAGTACTTC.

This clonotype was counted only a few times. The genes are TRBV5-1 and TRBJ2-7, with D possibly matching TRBD2 (6 bases). Germline assignment: CDR1 SGHRS and CDR2 YFSETQ. V lost 4 bases and J 7 bases, leaving 15 bases between the germline ends. There are 13 residues in the CDR3. The CDR3 DNA is TGCGCCAGCAGCCCCCAGGAGGCGGGGGAGCAGTACTTC. Its translation: CASSPQEAGEQYF.

This clonotype was seen more than once but under ten times. The V call is TRBV25-1, the J call TRBJ2-1, with 10 bases identical to TRBD2. Trimming took 6 bases from V and 16 from J; bases not matched to a gene: 12. The CDR3 spans 13 residues. Germline CDR1 reads MGHDK; CDR2 reads SYGVNS. CDR3 in amino acids: CASSEEGLAVLFF. CDR3 bases: TGTGCCAGCAGCGAAGAAGGACTAGCGGTATTATTCTTC.